A selection of T cell receptor beta chains follows, all from one sample in a study of cytomegalovirus exposure and HLA in healthy donors. Assay used: immunoSEQ multiplex PCR; TCRdb lists only in-frame clones, some missing. The sample carries 150,000 to 200,000 clones, approximately 59% recorded once. Sequencing used PBMCs. The receptors stem from a middle-aged man in good health and CMV-seronegative. Each CDR3 is given with its conserved first and last residue. A D gene is named only where the DNA matches it firmly.

J	D	V	CDR3
TRBJ2-2	NA	TRBV4-2	CASSQESGNTGELFF
TRBJ1-2	NA	TRBV14	CASSPQQGVGGYTF
TRBJ1-2	TRBD1	TRBV2	CASRDPDRHYGYTF
TRBJ1-2	NA	TRBV25-1	CASSKGPNYGYTF
TRBJ2-7	NA	TRBV11-3	CASSLDKSYEQYF
TRBJ2-7	NA	TRBV6-1	CASSAGLGEQYF
TRBJ1-1	TRBD1	TRBV28	CASSSLAGGYTEAFF
TRBJ1-3	NA	TRBV6-1	CASNPGVSNTIYF
TRBJ2-1	TRBD2	TRBV19	CASIKSGGTYNEQFF
TRBJ1-5	NA	TRBV28	CASSLRQGYSNQPQHF
TRBJ2-5	TRBD2	TRBV14	CASSTGGLAGEAETQYF
TRBJ2-3	TRBD2	TRBV5-8	CASSQVAGGTDTQYF
TRBJ2-3	NA	TRBV30	CAWSPGTRTDTQYF
TRBJ2-7	TRBD2	TRBV27	CASSLRLAGVYEQYF
TRBJ2-5	NA	TRBV5-1	CASSRDTQETQYF
TRBJ2-1	TRBD2	TRBV7-3	CASSLSGNLVNEQFF
TRBJ2-2	TRBD1	TRBV25-1	CASSNRGLTGELFF
TRBJ2-7	NA	TRBV30	CAWSKETAGSYEQYF
TRBJ2-2	NA	TRBV5-6	CASSLVGRANTGELFF
TRBJ2-2	NA	TRBV7-3	CASSLGGKGGELFF
TRBJ1-4	NA	TRBV4-1	CASSPQGTTNEKLFF
TRBJ1-2	TRBD1	TRBV5-1	CASSSRQGQNYGYTF